Following are 24 T cell receptor beta chains from one sample sequenced in a study of lymphopenia after photon versus proton radiotherapy. Sequencing used immunoSEQ multiplex PCR; TCRdb keeps in-frame clones, though not all of them. The table shows some 55,000 clones, with 75% to 90% occurring only once. The sequencing used peripheral blood, collected from a patient treated with photon-based radiotherapy. These receptors all stem from a man between 35 and 55 years old with gastric cancer.

This chain's CDR3 is CASSQDRAETQYF. The CDR3, as DNA: TGTGCCAGCAGCCAGGACAGGGCTGAGACCCAGTACTTC. This chain joins TRBV11-2 and TRBJ2-5, with 8 positions matching TRBD1. The CDR3 consists of 13 residues. CDR1 is SGHAT and CDR2 is FQNNGV in the germline V gene. The trim removed 5 bases at V and 5 bases at J, leaving 4 bases unmatched.

This rearrangement joins TRBV7-3 to TRBJ2-2, with TRBD1 identical over 7 bases. From germline, CDR1 is SGHTA and CDR2 FQGTGA. Trimming cost V 5 bases and J 0 bases; bases outside gene matches: 3. The CDR3 length is 15 residues. In nucleotides, the CDR3 is TGTGCCAGCAGCCTGACAGGGACGAACACCGGGGAGCTGTTTTTT. Residues: CASSLTGTNTGELFF.

This clone was observed once. The rearrangement joins TRBV10-3 to TRBJ2-7, with a weak D call TRBD2 (6 bases). CDR3 length: 14 residues. Looked up from germline, CDR1 is ENHRY and CDR2 is SYGVKD. Trimming removed 0 bases at V and 1 base at J, with 7 bases between. CDR3: CAISESEGSYEQYF. In nucleotides, the CDR3 is TGTGCCATCAGTGAGTCGGAGGGATCCTACGAGCAGTACTTC.

The chain has TRBV11-2 and TRBJ1-2, with no clear D. CDR3 length: 11 residues. CDR1 is SGHAT, CDR2 FQNNGV, per germline. V was pared by 6 bases and J by 7 bases, with 9 bases between. The CDR3 reads CASSSGVGYTF. Written as DNA, the CDR3 is TGTGCCAGCAGTTCCGGGGTTGGCTACACCTTC.

This clone was detected once. J is TRBJ1-4 and V is TRBV2; D possibly corresponds to TRBD1 (5 bases). This CDR3 region has 15 residues. V lost 7 bases to trimming and J lost 8 bases, with 20 bases between them. Looked up from germline, CDR1 is SNHLY and CDR2 is FYNNEI. The CDR3, as DNA: TGTGCCAGCAATTCCGACAGAGGTGAACCGGAAAAACTGTTTTTT. It is translated as CASNSDRGEPEKLFF.

J is TRBJ2-5 and V is TRBV7-2; possibly TRBD1 or TRBD2 for D (6 bases each). CDR3 length equals 15 residues. V was pared by 5 bases and J by 2 bases, with 15 bases between. Germline values: CDR1 SGHTA, CDR2 FQGNSA. CDR3 amino acids: CASSPRGALQETQYF. The CDR3 DNA reads as TGTGCCAGCAGCCCGAGGGGGGCCCTACAAGAGACCCAGTACTTC.

This clone showed up just once. The J gene is TRBJ2-7, the V gene TRBV5-1; 7 nucleotides match TRBD2. The germline gives CDR1 SGHRS, CDR2 YFSETQ. The CDR3 runs to 15 residues. V dropped 4 bases and J dropped 6; count of bases not matched to a gene: 13. The CDR3 DNA reads TGCGCCAGCAGCACCCGGGGGGACCCCCGATCCGAGCAGTACTTC. This encodes CASSTRGDPRSEQYF.

This rearrangement joins TRBV27 to TRBJ1-4, with 7 bases matching TRBD1. The CDR3 covers 16 residues. Germline loops: CDR1 MNHEY, CDR2 SMNVEV (reference sequence). The V segment lost 6 bases and the J segment 8 bases; nucleotides outside the gene matches: 15. The CDR3 DNA is TGTGCCAGCAGCCCCCTCGGGAGGGGGCTAAGGGAAAAACTGTTTTTT. This translates into CASSPLGRGLREKLFF.

The chain joins TRBV2 to TRBJ2-5, with D unresolved. The germline CDR1 and CDR2 sequences are SNHLY and FYNNEI. This CDR3 region has 14 residues. V gave up 2 bases and J gave up 2 bases, with 9 bases separating them. The CDR3 region is CASSESTTQETQYF. CDR3 in DNA: TGTGCCAGCAGTGAATCTACAACGCAAGAGACCCAGTACTTC.

J is TRBJ2-5 and V is TRBV30; 12 nucleotides agree with TRBD1. The J call may be faulty, since TRBJ2-7 better matches the DNA end. The CDR3 has 16 amino acids. Germline loops: CDR1 GTSNPN, CDR2 SVGIG (reference sequence). The CDR3 protein is CAWSQGTGGARDEQYF. The CDR3 nucleotides read TGTGCCTGGAGTCAGGGGACAGGGGGCGCGAGGGACGAGCAGTACTTC.

This chain uses TRBV15 with TRBJ2-7; a possible D gene is TRBD2 (7 bases). V lost 3 bases, J lost 2 bases, and 17 bases lay in between. The CDR3 totals 16 residues. Germline values: CDR1 LNHNV, CDR2 YYDKDF (reference sequence). CDR3 nucleotides: TGTGCCACCAGCAGGGACCGGGGGGCCCGGGCCTACGAGCAGTACTTC. Amino acids: CATSRDRGARAYEQYF.

The chain joins TRBV6-4 to TRBJ2-1; TRBD2 might be the D (6 bases). This CDR3 is 15 amino acids long. Trimming cost V 0 bases and J 3 bases, with 9 bases left between them. Germline CDR1 reads MRHNA; CDR2 reads SNTAGT. CDR3 in DNA: TGTGCCAGCAGTGACTCGGGCGGGATCTACAATGAGCAGTTCTTC. Protein product: CASSDSGGIYNEQFF.

The chain is built from TRBV9 and TRBJ2-3; perhaps TRBD2 as D (6 bases). This CDR3 is 12 amino acids long. Trimming left V 3 bases short and J 12 bases short, with 14 bases between. The germline CDR1 and CDR2 sequences are SGDLS and YYNGEE. CDR3 in DNA: TGTGCCAGCAGCGCGTCCGCGGGACGCCAGTATTTT. Protein product: CASSASAGRQYF.

This chain joins TRBV7-2 and TRBJ1-1, with D possibly TRBD1 on 6 matching bases. The germline CDR1 and CDR2 sequences are SGHTA and FQGNSA. The CDR3 covers 14 residues. V lost 4 bases to trimming and J lost 3 bases, with 12 bases between them. In DNA form, the CDR3 reads TGTGCCAGCAGCTCCCGGGGGCAGGACACTGAAGCTTTCTTT. Its translation: CASSSRGQDTEAFF. Complete variable domain (other parts from reference TRBV7-2 and TRBJ1-1): GAGVSQSPSNKVTEKGKDVELRCDPISGHTALYWYRQSLGQGLEFLIYFQGNSAPDKSGLPSDRFSAERTGGSVSTLTIQRTQQEDSAVYLCASSSRGQDTEAFFGQGTRLTVV.

The chain combines TRBV4-2 with TRBJ2-1, with D perhaps TRBD1 or TRBD2 (5 bases each). This CDR3 region has 17 residues. V was cut by 0 bases and J by 12 bases, with 24 bases left in between. CDR1 and CDR2 from the germline V gene are LGHNA and YNFKEQ. The CDR3 DNA follows: TGTGCCAGCAGCCAAGAGGCCCCGGGACCCTTTCAGGTCGCGCAGTTCTTC. This encodes CASSQEAPGPFQVAQFF.

The rearrangement links TRBV6-5 to TRBJ2-1, with 10 bases identical to TRBD2. Germline V gene data show CDR1 as MNHEY and CDR2 as SVGAGI. This CDR3 region has 14 residues. V trimming: 2 bases; J trimming: 8 bases; junction bases outside the gene matches: 3. In DNA form, the CDR3 reads TGTGCCAGCAGTTACGGGCTAGCGGGGGATGAGCAGTTCTTC. It codes for CASSYGLAGDEQFF.

This clone was recorded once. The gene calls are TRBV11-2 and TRBJ2-2; 12 bases are shared with TRBD1. V gave up 5 bases and J gave up 5 bases; unmatched junction bases: 9. Germline assignment: CDR1 SGHAT and CDR2 FQNNGV. The CDR3 is 17 amino acids. The CDR3 sequence is CASSPGDRGRETGELFF. DNA for the CDR3: TGTGCCAGCAGCCCAGGGGACAGGGGGCGGGAAACCGGGGAGCTGTTTTTT.

This chain uses TRBV29-1 with TRBJ1-1, with 8 nucleotides matching TRBD1. The V segment lost 6 bases and the J segment 1 base; nucleotides outside the gene matches: 7. Germline values: CDR1 SQVTM, CDR2 ANQGSEA. This CDR3 is 14 amino acids long. The CDR3 spells CSVQGQATNTEAFF. For the CDR3, the DNA is TGCAGCGTCCAGGGACAGGCTACGAACACTGAAGCTTTCTTT.

In this sample, this clone turned up once. The chain employs TRBV7-9 and TRBJ1-3; D unclear. CDR3 size: 16 residues. The germline V and J ends were trimmed by 5 bases and 0 bases, with 14 bases remaining between them. In germline, CDR1 is SEHNR, CDR2 FQNEAQ (reference sequence). CDR3 DNA: TGTGCCAGCAGCCGGGGTCTTAGATCCTCTGGAAACACCATATATTTT. It specifies CASSRGLRSSGNTIYF.

The chain uses TRBV5-6 and TRBJ2-5; tentatively, D is TRBD2 (6 bases). Germline lookup yields CDR1 SGHDT and CDR2 YYEEEE. This CDR3 spans 15 amino acids. The V gene lost 4 bases and the J gene lost 1 base, with 14 bases spanning the gap. The CDR3 DNA sequence: TGTGCCAGCAGCCTTTACCGGGAGACCCAAGAGACCCAGTACTTC. Translating gives CASSLYRETQETQYF.

CDR3 amino acids: CASSLSGGDEKLFF. In DNA, the CDR3 is TGTGCCAGCAGTTTATCAGGGGGGGATGAAAAACTGTTTTTT. The gene calls are TRBV27 and TRBJ1-4; a possible D gene is TRBD1 (6 bases). CDR3 length equals 14 residues. The ends were cut back, 0 bases at V and 6 bases at J, with 8 bases in the middle. CDR1 is MNHEY, CDR2 SMNVEV, per germline (reference sequence).

This chain joins TRBV2 and TRBJ2-7; D not resolved. The germline V gene has CDR1 SNHLY and CDR2 FYNNEI. V was pared by 5 bases and J by 0 bases, with 5 bases between. There are 12 residues in the CDR3. CDR3 in amino acids: CASSRLSYEQYF. The DNA of the CDR3 is TGTGCCAGCAGTAGACTCTCCTACGAGCAGTACTTC.

This chain joins TRBV13 and TRBJ1-2; maybe TRBD1 (6 bases). The CDR3 has 15 amino acids. Trimming removed 6 bases at V and 0 bases at J, with 14 bases between. Germline loops: CDR1 PRHDT, CDR2 FYEKMQ (reference sequence). The CDR3 DNA reads TGTGCCAGCAGAACCCGGACAGAGACTAACTATGGCTACACCTTC. Its protein is CASRTRTETNYGYTF.

This chain links TRBV7-9 with TRBJ1-2, with a tentative D call TRBD1 (5 bases). There are 17 residues in the CDR3. Germline CDR1 is SEHNR and CDR2 is FQNEAQ (reference sequence). V was pared by 5 bases and J by 0 bases, with 19 bases between. The CDR3: CASSPKGRGRANYGYTF. The CDR3 coding sequence is TGTGCCAGCAGCCCAAAGGGGCGGGGCAGGGCTAACTATGGCTACACCTTC. The full variable domain, in which reference TRBV7-9 and TRBJ1-2 provide the parts outside the CDR3, is DTGVSQNPRHKITKRGQNVTFRCDPISEHNRLYWYRQTLGQGPEFLTYFQNEAQLEKSRLLSDRFSAERPKGSFSTLEIQRTEQGDSAMYLCASSPKGRGRANYGYTFGSGTRLTVV.